This T cell receptor (beta chain) comes out of a study of T-cell memory formation after mild COVID-19. This clonotype was seen ten or more times. The antigen is unknown. Broader study findings: Clones contracting across day 15 to 85 had a balanced CD4/CD8 profile; later expanding clones leaned CD4+. Second-wave clones reaching peak frequency on day 37 lacked confirmed SARS-CoV-2 specificity.

V was clipped by 1 base and J by 5 bases, with 9 bases between them. Germline V CDR1 and CDR2: SGHRS, YFSETQ. The length of the CDR3 is 13 residues. TCRdb passed the 5' RACE reads through MiXCR, listing each CDR3 protein once. This table has approximately 350,000 distinct CDR3 sequences, around 27% appearing once. Sequenced material: PBMCs or a T cell subset sorted from them (not recorded which). This sequence joins TRBV5-1 and TRBJ2-5, with TRBD1 as a possible D gene (5 bases). The sequence was obtained from an adult woman who had mild COVID-19 (a few samples of this study predate the infection). Cell type and time point are not known. The CDR3 region is CASSLQGEETQYF. In DNA form, the CDR3 reads TGCGCCAGCAGCTTGCAGGGCGAGGAGACCCAGTACTTC.